A selection of T cell receptor beta chains follows, all from one sample in a study of early T cells in non-severe SARS-CoV-2 infection. TCRdb processed the 5' RACE reads anew with MiXCR; each CDR3 protein has one entry. The sample includes tens of thousands of distinct CDR3 sequences, around 10% of them seen just once. Material: whole blood. The receptors were sampled from an adult who was a healthcare worker with PCR-confirmed SARS-CoV-2 infection or an uninfected control (not recorded which). Each CDR3 is given with its conserved first and last residue. The D gene is left open where the match is weak. Clone size appears in some rows only: once, few, many, or a class for an expanded clone.

d_gene	v_gene	abundance	j_gene	CDR3nt	CDR3aa
TRBD2	TRBV6-1	many	TRBJ2-3	TGTGCCAGCAGTGTACTGACTAGCGGGGGGGGTTACACAGATACGCAGTATTTT	CASSVLTSGGGYTDTQYF
-	TRBV29-1	-	TRBJ2-7	TGCAGCGCTGCAGGGACCTACGAGCAGTACTTC	CSAAGTYEQYF
-	TRBV7-9	many	TRBJ2-3	TGTGCCAGCAGCTTAAGTCAGGCTGCGTATTTT	CASSLSQAAYF
TRBD1	TRBV11-2	many	TRBJ2-7	TGTGCCAGCAGCTTGGGGGACAGGTCGGACTACGAGCAGTACTTC	CASSLGDRSDYEQYF
-	TRBV3-1	few	TRBJ2-2	TGTGCCAGCAGCCTAACGGGGACAACTAACACCGGGGAGCTGTTTTTT	CASSLTGTTNTGELFF
TRBD1	TRBV10-3	-	TRBJ2-7	TGTGCCATCAGCCCCGGGACAGGGACTCACGAGCAGTACTTC	CAISPGTGTHEQYF
TRBD1	TRBV5-1	few	TRBJ2-5	TGCGCCAGCAGCCCGCGGACAGGGGGTCAAGAGACCCAGTACTTC	CASSPRTGGQETQYF
-	TRBV5-1	-	TRBJ2-3	TGCGCCAGCAGAAGGGGCTCTAGCACAGATACGCAGTATTTT	CASRRGSSTDTQYF
-	TRBV12-3/TRBV12-4	-	TRBJ1-6	TGTGCCAGCAGTTTAGGGGCCAATTCACCCCTCCACTTT	CASSLGANSPLHF
-	TRBV18	many	TRBJ2-3	TGTGCCAGCTCGCCGACAGGCGCCTCTCGCACAGATACGCAGTATTTT	CASSPTGASRTDTQYF
TRBD2	TRBV4-1	few	TRBJ2-7	TGCGCCAGCAGCCCGACTAGCGGGGACTACGAGCAGTACTTC	CASSPTSGDYEQYF
TRBD2	TRBV12-3/TRBV12-4	-	TRBJ2-7	TGTGCCAGCAGTTTAGCGGGAGGGCCCTCCTACGAGCAGTACTTC	CASSLAGGPSYEQYF
TRBD1	TRBV12-5	few	TRBJ2-1	TGTGCTAGTGGCCTGACAGGGGGCGGTTTGAATGAGCAGTTCTTC	CASGLTGGGLNEQFF
TRBD1	TRBV30	-	TRBJ1-6	TGTGCCTGGACCTCCGACAGGGGCCCAAGCTCCTATAATTCACCCCTCCACTTT	CAWTSDRGPSSYNSPLHF
-	TRBV11-2	many	TRBJ2-7	TGTGCCAGCAGCTTAGACTTCAGCTCCTACGAGCAGTACTTC	CASSLDFSSYEQYF
TRBD2	TRBV12-3/TRBV12-4	few	TRBJ2-6	TGTGCCAGCAGTCCTTCGGCGGGAGGGGCTGGGGCCAACGTCCTGACTTTC	CASSPSAGGAGANVLTF
-	TRBV6-5	many	TRBJ2-7	TGTGCCAGCAGTTTCACTTGGGGGAGTTCCTACGAGCAGTACTTC	CASSFTWGSSYEQYF
-	TRBV7-2	many	TRBJ2-1	TGTGCCAGCAGCCCCGGGTACAATGAGCAGTTCTTC	CASSPGYNEQFF
TRBD1	TRBV9	few	TRBJ2-1	TGTGCCAGCAGCGTAGAGGGGGCGATACTGAATGAGCAGTTCTTC	CASSVEGAILNEQFF
-	TRBV29-1	-	TRBJ2-2	TGCAGCGTTGAATCCGGGGAGCTGTTTTTT	CSVESGELFF
-	TRBV29-1	-	TRBJ1-2	TGCAGCGTTGTTTCCACAGGGAGATTCACGGAGGGCTATGGCTACACCTTC	CSVVSTGRFTEGYGYTF
-	TRBV20-1	many	TRBJ1-5	TGCAGTGCTAGAGACCCGCAGGGAGTAGCTCAGCCCCAGCATTTT	CSARDPQGVAQPQHF
TRBD1	TRBV6-5	-	TRBJ1-5	TGTGCCAGCAGTTACGGGACAGGGCTTCAGCCCCAGCATTTT	CASSYGTGLQPQHF
-	TRBV29-1	few	TRBJ2-5	TGCAGCGCAACCCCGACCATCAGTACTCTCAGAGAGACCCAGTACTTC	CSATPTISTLRETQYF
TRBD2	TRBV10-1	many	TRBJ2-2	TGCGCCAGTCAGCGGGGGGGCGGCGGGGAGCTGTTTTTT	CASQRGGGGELFF
-	TRBV5-6	many	TRBJ2-7	TGTGCCAGTGGACGGTCCTTGAGCTCCTACGAGCAGTACTTC	CASGRSLSSYEQYF
-	TRBV7-8	many	TRBJ2-7	TGTGCCAGCAACTCCATTCGGGGGAACCACGAGCAGTACTTC	CASNSIRGNHEQYF
-	TRBV28	-	TRBJ1-1	TGTGCCAGCAACCAAGTGAACACTGAAGCTTTCTTT	CASNQVNTEAFF
-	TRBV3-1	few	TRBJ2-5	TGTGCCAGCAGCCAAGCCCAAGTGGCTCAAGAGACCCAGTACTTC	CASSQAQVAQETQYF
TRBD1	TRBV6-5	few	TRBJ1-5	TGTGCCAGCAGCCCCGACAGGGATCAGAGTCAGCCCCAGCATTTT	CASSPDRDQSQPQHF
-	TRBV19	many	TRBJ1-3	TGTGCCAGTAGTATGGGGCGAGGAGCCTCTGGAAACACCATATATTTT	CASSMGRGASGNTIYF
TRBD1	TRBV15	many	TRBJ2-7	TGTGCCACCAGCAGAGGGACAGGGGTAACCTACGAGCAGTACTTC	CATSRGTGVTYEQYF
-	TRBV28	many	TRBJ2-5	TGTGCCAGCAGTGAAGGAGGACAGCTCCAAGAGACCCAGTACTTC	CASSEGGQLQETQYF